This T cell receptor beta chain was recovered during a study of cytomegalovirus exposure and HLA in healthy donors. CDR1 is MNHEY and CDR2 is SVGAGI in the germline V gene. This CDR3 is 14 amino acids long. The PCR made use of 60 Vbeta and 13 Jbeta primers. Produced via immunoSEQ multiplex PCR; TCRdb's table is partial and in-frame only. The sample yields roughly 150,000 clones, 70% to 90% seen once. This clone was counted once. The sequence was collected from a woman aged 18-30 years in good health and CMV-seronegative. The chain joins TRBV6-5 to TRBJ2-5, with D perhaps TRBD2 (5 bases). The J call may be in error: the DNA end matches TRBJ2-7 better. The sample taken for sequencing was PBMCs. CDR3 nucleotides: TGTGCCAGCAGTATTGAGTGGGCAGCGGACGAGCAGTACTTC. Amino acid sequence: CASSIEWAADEQYF.